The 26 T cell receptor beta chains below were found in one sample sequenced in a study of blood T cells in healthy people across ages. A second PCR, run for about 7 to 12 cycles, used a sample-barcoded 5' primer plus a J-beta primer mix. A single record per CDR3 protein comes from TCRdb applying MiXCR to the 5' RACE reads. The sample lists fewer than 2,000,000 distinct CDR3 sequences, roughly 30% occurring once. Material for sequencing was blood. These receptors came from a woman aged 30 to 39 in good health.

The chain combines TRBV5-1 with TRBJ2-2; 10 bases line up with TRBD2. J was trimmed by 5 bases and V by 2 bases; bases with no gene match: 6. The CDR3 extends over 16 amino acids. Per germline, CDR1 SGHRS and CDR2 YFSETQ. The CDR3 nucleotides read TGCGCCAGCAGCTTAAGGACTAGCGGAGAGACCGGGGAGCTGTTTTTT. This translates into CASSLRTSGETGELFF.

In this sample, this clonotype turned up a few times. The chain's CDR3 is CASSLVGGGRDEQFF. CDR3 nucleotides: TGTGCCAGCAGTTTGGTCGGGGGGGGCCGGGATGAGCAGTTCTTC. This chain links TRBV27 with TRBJ2-1, with TRBD2 identical over 8 bases. Germline CDR1 reads MNHEY; CDR2 reads SMNVEV (reference sequence). Trimming removed 3 bases from V and 8 bases from J; junction bases left unmatched: 9. The CDR3 runs to 15 residues.

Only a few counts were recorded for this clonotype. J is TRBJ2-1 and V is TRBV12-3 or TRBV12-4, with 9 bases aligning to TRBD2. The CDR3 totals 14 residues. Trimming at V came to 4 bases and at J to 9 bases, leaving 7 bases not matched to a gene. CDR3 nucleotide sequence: TGTGCCAGCAGTTGGGCTAGCGGGATGGGTGAGCAGTTCTTC. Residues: CASSWASGMGEQFF.

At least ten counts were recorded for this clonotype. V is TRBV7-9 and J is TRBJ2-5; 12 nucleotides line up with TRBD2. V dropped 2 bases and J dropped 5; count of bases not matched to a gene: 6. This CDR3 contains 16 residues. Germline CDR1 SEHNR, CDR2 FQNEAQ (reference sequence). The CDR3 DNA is TGTGCCAGCAGCTTAACGACTAGCGGGGGATTTGAGACCCAGTACTTC. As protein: CASSLTTSGGFETQYF. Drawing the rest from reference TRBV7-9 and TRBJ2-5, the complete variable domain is DTGVSQNPRHKITKRGQNVTFRCDPISEHNRLYWYRQTLGQGPEFLTYFQNEAQLEKSRLLSDRFSAERPKGSFSTLEIQRTEQGDSAMYLCASSLTTSGGFETQYFGPGTRLLVL.

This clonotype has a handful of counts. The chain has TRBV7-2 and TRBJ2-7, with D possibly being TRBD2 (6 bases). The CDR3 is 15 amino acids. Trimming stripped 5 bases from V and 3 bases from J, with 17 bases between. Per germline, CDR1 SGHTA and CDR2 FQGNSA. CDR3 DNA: TGTGCCAGCAGCCCGGGTCGTGGAGGGTACTACGAGCAGTACTTC. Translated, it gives CASSPGRGGYYEQYF. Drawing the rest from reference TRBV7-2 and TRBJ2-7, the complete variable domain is GAGVSQSPSNKVTEKGKDVELRCDPISGHTALYWYRQSLGQGLEFLIYFQGNSAPDKSGLPSDRFSAERTGGSVSTLTIQRTQQEDSAVYLCASSPGRGGYYEQYFGPGTRLTVT.

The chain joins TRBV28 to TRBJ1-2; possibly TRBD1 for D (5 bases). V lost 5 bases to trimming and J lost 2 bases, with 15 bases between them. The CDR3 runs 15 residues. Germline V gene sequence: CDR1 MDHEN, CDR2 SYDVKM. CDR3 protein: CASSKNGGRNYGYTF. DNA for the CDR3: TGTGCCAGCAGTAAGAACGGGGGACGAAACTATGGCTACACCTTC.

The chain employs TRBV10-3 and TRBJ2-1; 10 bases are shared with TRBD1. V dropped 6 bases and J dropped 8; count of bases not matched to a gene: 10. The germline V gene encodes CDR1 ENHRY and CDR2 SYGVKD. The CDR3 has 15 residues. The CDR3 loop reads CAISIRQGAEDEQFF. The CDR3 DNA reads TGTGCCATCAGCATAAGACAGGGGGCGGAAGATGAGCAGTTCTTC.

CDR3 bases: TGTGCCAGCAGCCGAGGGTTTGCTAGCACAGATACGCAGTATTTT. Translated: CASSRGFASTDTQYF. This chain joins TRBV9 and TRBJ2-3, with TRBD2 as a possible D gene (5 bases). The CDR3 runs to 15 residues. Germline-derived CDR1 and CDR2 are SGDLS and YYNGEE. Trimming removed 4 bases from V and 0 bases from J, with 12 bases in between.

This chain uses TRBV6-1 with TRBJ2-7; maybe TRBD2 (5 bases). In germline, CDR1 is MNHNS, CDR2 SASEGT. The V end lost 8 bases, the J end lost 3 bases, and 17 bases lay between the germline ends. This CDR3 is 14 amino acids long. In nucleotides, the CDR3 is TGTGCCAGCGTGCTGTCCGGGGTAGTCTACGAGCAGTACTTC. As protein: CASVLSGVVYEQYF.

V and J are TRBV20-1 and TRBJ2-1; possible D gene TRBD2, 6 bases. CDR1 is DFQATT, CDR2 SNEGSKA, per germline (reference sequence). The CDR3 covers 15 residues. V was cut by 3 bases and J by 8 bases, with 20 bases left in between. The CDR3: CSASSLWLGGDEQFF. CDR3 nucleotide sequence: TGCAGTGCTAGTAGTTTGTGGCTGGGCGGGGATGAGCAGTTCTTC.

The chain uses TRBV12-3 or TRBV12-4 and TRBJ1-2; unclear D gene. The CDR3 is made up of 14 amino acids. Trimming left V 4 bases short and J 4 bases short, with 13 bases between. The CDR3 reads CASSSTEKGYGYTF. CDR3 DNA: TGTGCCAGCAGTTCCACGGAAAAGGGCTATGGCTACACCTTC.

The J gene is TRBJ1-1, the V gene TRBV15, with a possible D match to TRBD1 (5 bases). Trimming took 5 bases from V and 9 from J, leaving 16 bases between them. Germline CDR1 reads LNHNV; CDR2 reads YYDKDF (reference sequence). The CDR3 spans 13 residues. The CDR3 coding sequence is TGTGCCACCAGCCATGGGGGGACTTATCAAGCTTTCTTT. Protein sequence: CATSHGGTYQAFF. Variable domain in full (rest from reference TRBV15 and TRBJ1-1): DAMVIQNPRYQVTQFGKPVTLSCSQTLNHNVMYWYQQKSSQAPKLLFHYYDKDFNNEADTPDNFQSRRPNTSFCFLDIRSPGLGDTAMYLCATSHGGTYQAFFGQGTRLTVV.

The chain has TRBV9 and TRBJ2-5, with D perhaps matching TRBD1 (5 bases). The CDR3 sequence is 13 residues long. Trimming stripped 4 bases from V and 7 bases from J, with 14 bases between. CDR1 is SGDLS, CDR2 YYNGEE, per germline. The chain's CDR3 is CASSPLTVGTQYF. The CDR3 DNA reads TGTGCCAGCAGCCCCTTGACAGTCGGGACCCAGTACTTC.

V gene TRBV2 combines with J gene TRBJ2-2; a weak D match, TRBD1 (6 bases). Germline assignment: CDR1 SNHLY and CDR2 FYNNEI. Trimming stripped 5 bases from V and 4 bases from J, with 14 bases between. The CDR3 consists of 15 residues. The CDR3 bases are TGTGCCAGCAGTAGGACAGACAAGGTCACCGGGGAGCTGTTTTTT. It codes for CASSRTDKVTGELFF.

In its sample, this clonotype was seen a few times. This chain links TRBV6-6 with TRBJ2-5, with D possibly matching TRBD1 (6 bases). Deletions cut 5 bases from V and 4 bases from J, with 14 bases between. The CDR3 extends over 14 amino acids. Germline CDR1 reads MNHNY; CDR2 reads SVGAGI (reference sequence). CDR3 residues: CASSPKDRGETQYF. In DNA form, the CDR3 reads TGTGCCAGCAGTCCCAAGGACAGAGGAGAGACCCAGTACTTC.

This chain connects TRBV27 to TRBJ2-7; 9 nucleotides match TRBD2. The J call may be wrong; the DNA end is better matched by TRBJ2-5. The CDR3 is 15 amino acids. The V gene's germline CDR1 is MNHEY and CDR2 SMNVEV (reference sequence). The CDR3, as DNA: TGTGCCAGCAGTTTGGGCGGGAGGGCCCGGGAGACCCAGTACTTC. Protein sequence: CASSLGGRARETQYF.

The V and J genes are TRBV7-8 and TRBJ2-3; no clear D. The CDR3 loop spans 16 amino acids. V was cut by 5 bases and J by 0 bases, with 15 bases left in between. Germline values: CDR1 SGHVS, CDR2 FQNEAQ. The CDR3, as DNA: TGTGCCAGCAGCCGAACGGTCGGGCGAAGCACAGATACGCAGTATTTT. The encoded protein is CASSRTVGRSTDTQYF.

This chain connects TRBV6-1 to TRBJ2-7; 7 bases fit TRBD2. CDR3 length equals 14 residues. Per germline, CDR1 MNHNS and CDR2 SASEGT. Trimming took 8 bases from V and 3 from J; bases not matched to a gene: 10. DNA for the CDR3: TGTGCCAGCTCCAGCGGGGTTAGCTACTACGAGCAGTACTTC. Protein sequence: CASSSGVSYYEQYF.

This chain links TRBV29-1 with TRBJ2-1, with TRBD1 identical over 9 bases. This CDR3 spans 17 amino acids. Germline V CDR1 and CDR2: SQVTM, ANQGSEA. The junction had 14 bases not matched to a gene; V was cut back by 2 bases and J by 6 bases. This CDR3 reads CSVETGGTHGLLNEQFF. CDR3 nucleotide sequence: TGCAGCGTTGAAACAGGGGGCACTCATGGGTTACTCAATGAGCAGTTCTTC.

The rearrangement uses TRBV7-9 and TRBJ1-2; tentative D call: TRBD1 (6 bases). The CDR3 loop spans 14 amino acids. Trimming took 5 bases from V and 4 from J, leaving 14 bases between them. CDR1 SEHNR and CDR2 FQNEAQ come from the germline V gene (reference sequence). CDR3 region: CASSAVRQVYGYTF. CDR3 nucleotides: TGTGCCAGCAGCGCGGTGAGACAGGTCTATGGCTACACCTTC.

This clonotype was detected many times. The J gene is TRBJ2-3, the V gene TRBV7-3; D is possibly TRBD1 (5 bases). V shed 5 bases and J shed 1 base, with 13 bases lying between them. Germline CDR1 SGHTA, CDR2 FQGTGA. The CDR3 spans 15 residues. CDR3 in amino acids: CASSLTAGGTDTQYF. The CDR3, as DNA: TGTGCCAGCAGCCTGACAGCCGGAGGCACAGATACGCAGTATTTT.

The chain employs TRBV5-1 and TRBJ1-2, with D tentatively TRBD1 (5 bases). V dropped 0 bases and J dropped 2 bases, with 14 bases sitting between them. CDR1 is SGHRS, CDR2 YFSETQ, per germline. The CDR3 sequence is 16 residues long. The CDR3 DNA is TGCGCCAGCAGCTTGGGGTCTGCAGGGCGGAACTATGGCTACACCTTC. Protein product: CASSLGSAGRNYGYTF.

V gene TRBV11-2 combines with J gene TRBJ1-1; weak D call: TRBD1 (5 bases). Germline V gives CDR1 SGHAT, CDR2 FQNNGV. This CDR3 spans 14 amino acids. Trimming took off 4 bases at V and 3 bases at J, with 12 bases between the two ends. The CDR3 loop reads CASSSGTFYTEAFF. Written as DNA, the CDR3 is TGTGCCAGCAGCTCCGGGACGTTCTACACTGAAGCTTTCTTT.

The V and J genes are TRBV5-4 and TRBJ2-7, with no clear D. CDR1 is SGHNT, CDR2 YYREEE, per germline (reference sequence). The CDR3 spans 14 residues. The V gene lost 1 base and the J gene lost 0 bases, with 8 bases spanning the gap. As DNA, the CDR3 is TGTGCCAGCAGCTTGTGGGTGAGCTCCTACGAGCAGTACTTC. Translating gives CASSLWVSSYEQYF.

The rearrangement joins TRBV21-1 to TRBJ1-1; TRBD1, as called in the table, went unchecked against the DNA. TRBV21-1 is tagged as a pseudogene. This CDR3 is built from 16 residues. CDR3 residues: CASRYYYDRVITEAFF. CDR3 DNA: TGTGCCAGCAGGTACTACTACGACAGGGTGATCACTGAAGCTTTCTTT.

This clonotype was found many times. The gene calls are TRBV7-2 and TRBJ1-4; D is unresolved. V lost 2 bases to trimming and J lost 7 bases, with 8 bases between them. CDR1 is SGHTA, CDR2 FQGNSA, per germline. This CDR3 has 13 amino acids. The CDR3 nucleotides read TGTGCCAGCAGCTTATTGGAAGGTGAAAAACTGTTTTTT. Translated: CASSLLEGEKLFF.